Shown below are 30 T cell receptor beta chains from a single sample sequenced in a study of T cell responses to AZD1222 COVID-19 vaccine (dated by TCRdb to the early 2020s). Library method: the immunoSEQ multiplex PCR assay. The table comes from immuneACCESS by way of TCRdb, which keeps in-frame sequences with V and J called. Part of the clones is missing from these tables; in studies checked, under half for an unresolved V gene and the rest for unknown reasons. This sample lists 150,000 or so clones; about 85% were detected once. Jointly, the top ten make up roughly 7% of the sample. What this sample's time point label stands for: sample from adult after SARS-CoV-2 infection, after symptom onset. This sample comprised peripheral blood, obtained after recovery from COVID-19. The receptors come from an adult who had recovered from COVID-19.

The table lists this clone with a count of one. This sequence joins TRBV12-3 or TRBV12-4 and TRBJ2-7; 9 nucleotides match TRBD2. J lost 6 bases, V lost 4 bases, and 4 bases had no gene match. The CDR3 consists of 13 residues. The DNA of the CDR3 is TGTGCCAGCAGTTCCCTAGCGGGGTCCGAGCAGTACTTC. Translating gives CASSSLAGSEQYF.

As regards this clone: Additional DNA sequences in this sample encode the identical CDR3. The genes are TRBV7-3 and TRBJ2-1; D unclear. With 1 base removed from V and 7 bases from J, the gap between germline ends came to 5 bases. Germline CDR1 and CDR2: SGHTA and FQGTGA. This CDR3 is built from 12 residues. The chain's CDR3 is CASSLIGNEQFF. The CDR3 nucleotides read TGTGCCAGCAGCTTAATTGGAAATGAGCAGTTCTTC. Variable domain in full (rest from reference TRBV7-3 and TRBJ2-1): GAGVSQTPSNKVTEKGKYVELRCDPISGHTALYWYRQSLGQGPEFLIYFQGTGAADDSGLPNDRFFAVRPEGSVSTLKIQRTERGDSAVYLCASSLIGNEQFFGPGTRLTVL.

A single count supports this clone. The chain has TRBV15 and TRBJ1-1; D perhaps matches TRBD1 (6 bases). The CDR3 extends over 15 amino acids. Trimming took off 0 bases at V and 6 bases at J, with 14 bases between the two ends. Germline-derived CDR1 and CDR2 are LNHNV and YYDKDF (reference sequence). DNA for the CDR3: TGTGCCACCAGCAGAGATGCAGGGGAGGGGGCTGAAGCTTTCTTT. Translation gives CATSRDAGEGAEAFF. Together with reference TRBV15 and TRBJ1-1, the CDR3 gives the full variable domain: DAMVIQNPRYQVTQFGKPVTLSCSQTLNHNVMYWYQQKSSQAPKLLFHYYDKDFNNEADTPDNFQSRRPNTSFCFLDIRSPGLGDTAMYLCATSRDAGEGAEAFFGQGTRLTVV.

The chain recombines TRBV5-1 with TRBJ2-1; 10 nucleotides line up with TRBD1. CDR1 SGHRS and CDR2 YFSETQ come from the germline V gene. This CDR3 comprises 15 residues. V lost 3 bases, J lost 7 bases, and 7 bases stayed unmatched. Written as DNA, the CDR3 is TGCGCCAGCAGCTCTACCGGGACAGGGGTGAATGAGCAGTTCTTC. Protein product: CASSSTGTGVNEQFF.

Turning to this clone: Distinct nucleotide sequences in the sample also encode this CDR3. The V and J genes are TRBV6-5 and TRBJ1-4; a possible D gene is TRBD1 (6 bases). Deletions cut 0 bases from V and 2 bases from J, with 7 bases between. Germline CDR1 and CDR2: MNHEY and SVGAGI. The CDR3 has 15 residues. The CDR3, as DNA: TGTGCCAGCAGTTACTCGGGGGGCACTAATGAAAAACTGTTTTTT. Translation gives CASSYSGGTNEKLFF.

The CDR3, as DNA: TGTGCCAGCCGGCTCCTGAACACTGAAGCTTTCTTT. Its protein is CASRLLNTEAFF. This chain uses TRBV28 with TRBJ1-1; the D is unclear. The V gene lost 8 bases and the J gene lost 0 bases, with 7 bases spanning the gap. The CDR3 has 12 amino acids. CDR1 MDHEN and CDR2 SYDVKM come from the germline V gene.

This chain connects TRBV19 to TRBJ1-6; D perhaps matches TRBD1 (5 bases). The germline gives CDR1 LNHDA, CDR2 SQIVND (reference sequence). Trimming shortened V by 3 bases and J by 6 bases, and 15 bases separated the two germline ends. This CDR3 spans 16 amino acids. CDR3 DNA sequence: TGTGCCAGTAGTATTGCCGGTGGGGGTCTTAATTCACCCCTCCACTTT. The encoded protein is CASSIAGGGLNSPLHF.

The chain joins TRBV4-1 to TRBJ2-1, with D perhaps TRBD1 or TRBD2 (6 bases each). The germline CDR1 and CDR2 sequences are MGHRA and YSYEKL. This CDR3 has 15 residues. V dropped 0 bases and J dropped 12 bases, with 18 bases sitting between them. CDR3 nucleotides: TGCGCCAGCAGCCAAGAGGCGGGACACTCACGGGGGCAGTTCTTC. Amino acids: CASSQEAGHSRGQFF.

This sequence joins TRBV3-1 (or the pseudogene TRBV3-2) and TRBJ1-4; D is unresolved. Trimming took off 0 bases at V and 7 bases at J, with 9 bases between the two ends. CDR1 is LGHDT, CDR2 YNNKEL, per germline (reference sequence). This CDR3 region has 14 residues. Here the CDR3 DNA reads TGTGCCAGCAGCCAAGACCACGGGAGTGAAAAACTGTTTTTT. Its translation: CASSQDHGSEKLFF.

This chain connects TRBV6-5 to TRBJ2-7, with TRBD1 as a possible D gene (5 bases). Germline V gives CDR1 MNHEY, CDR2 SVGAGI. This CDR3 region has 12 residues. V lost 6 bases, J lost 6 bases, and 12 bases lay in between. CDR3 sequence (DNA): TGTGCCAGCAGCTCAACAGGTGGCGAGCAGTACTTC. Its translation is CASSSTGGEQYF.

J is TRBJ1-2 and V is TRBV5-4, with D perhaps matching TRBD1 (5 bases). The CDR3 is made up of 13 amino acids. Trimming took off 4 bases at V and 8 bases at J, with 15 bases between the two ends. From germline, CDR1 is SGHNT and CDR2 YYREEE (reference sequence). The CDR3 loop reads CASSPRDPSGYTF. In nucleotides, the CDR3 is TGTGCCAGCAGCCCCAGGGACCCATCGGGCTACACCTTC. Looking up the rest from reference TRBV5-4 and TRBJ1-2 gives the full variable domain: ETGVTQSPTHLIKTRGQQVTLRCSSQSGHNTVSWYQQALGQGPQFIFQYYREEENGRGNFPPRFSGLQFPNYSSELNVNALELDDSALYLCASSPRDPSGYTFGSGTRLTVV.

This clone was seen more than once but under ten times. The rearrangement uses TRBV4-3 and TRBJ2-5, with D unresolved. Trimming left V 0 bases short and J 2 bases short, with 13 bases between. Germline CDR1 and CDR2: LGHNA and YSLEER. The CDR3 length is 16 residues. In nucleotides, the CDR3 is TGCGCCAGCAGCCAAGACATCCAGCAACGGCAAGAGACCCAGTACTTC. Residues: CASSQDIQQRQETQYF.

The chain recombines TRBV4-2 with TRBJ2-7; D is undetermined. This CDR3 is built from 14 residues. V dropped 0 bases and J dropped 5 bases, with 11 bases sitting between them. Germline V lookup: CDR1 LGHNA, CDR2 YNFKEQ. CDR3 in DNA: TGTGCCAGCAGCCAAGAAGTTGTACTCGACGAGCAGTACTTC. It specifies CASSQEVVLDEQYF.

Only a few counts were recorded for this clone. The V and J genes are TRBV7-2 and TRBJ1-1; D unclear. The ends were cut back, 5 bases at V and 1 base at J, with 11 bases in the middle. This CDR3 contains 14 residues. Germline CDR1 reads SGHTA; CDR2 reads FQGNSA. The chain's CDR3 is CASSPTLQNTEAFF. The CDR3 bases are TGTGCCAGCAGCCCAACACTGCAGAACACTGAAGCTTTCTTT. The full variable domain, its missing parts supplied by reference TRBV7-2 and TRBJ1-1, is GAGVSQSPSNKVTEKGKDVELRCDPISGHTALYWYRQSLGQGLEFLIYFQGNSAPDKSGLPSDRFSAERTGGSVSTLTIQRTQQEDSAVYLCASSPTLQNTEAFFGQGTRLTVV.

The chain combines TRBV27 with TRBJ2-7; D is possibly TRBD1 (6 bases). Trimming stripped 2 bases from V and 0 bases from J, with 11 bases between. CDR1 and CDR2 (germline): MNHEY, SMNVEV (reference sequence). The CDR3 is 15 amino acids. The CDR3 sequence is CASSLGGQISYEQYF. CDR3 bases: TGTGCCAGCAGTTTAGGCGGACAGATCTCCTACGAGCAGTACTTC.

The chain is built from TRBV28 and TRBJ1-5; the match to TRBD1 covers 7 bases. The J segment lost 4 bases and the V segment lost 4 bases, leaving 4 bases of the junction unmatched. This CDR3 contains 14 residues. CDR1 and CDR2 (germline): MDHEN, SYDVKM. DNA of the CDR3: TGTGCCAGCAGTTATACAGGGGAGAATCAGCCCCAGCATTTT. This sequence encodes CASSYTGENQPQHF.

The chain links TRBV5-1 to TRBJ2-5; possibly TRBD1 for D (5 bases). The CDR3 spans 14 residues. V dropped 4 bases and J dropped 1 base, with 11 bases sitting between them. Germline CDR1 is SGHRS and CDR2 is YFSETQ. DNA for the CDR3: TGCGCCAGCAGCGATGGACAAGTCCAAGAGACCCAGTACTTC. It translates to CASSDGQVQETQYF.

The chain couples TRBV28 to TRBJ2-7; 7 bases map to TRBD1. The CDR3 has 13 amino acids. With 4 bases clipped from V and 5 bases from J, the junction kept 5 bases outside the gene matches. Germline V gene sequence: CDR1 MDHEN, CDR2 SYDVKM. CDR3: CASSSGTADEQYF. The DNA for the CDR3 is TGTGCCAGCAGTTCCGGGACAGCGGACGAGCAGTACTTC.

The rearrangement uses TRBV5-1 and TRBJ1-1; D remains unclear. This CDR3 has 13 residues. Trimming cost V 2 bases and J 4 bases, with 9 bases left between them. CDR1 and CDR2 from the germline V gene are SGHRS and YFSETQ. This CDR3 reads CASSFEVGTEAFF. The DNA for the CDR3 is TGCGCCAGCAGCTTTGAGGTTGGCACTGAAGCTTTCTTT.

About this clone itself: An end of the junction differs from the germline gene, which may be a read error. The chain employs TRBV24-1 and TRBJ1-5; D call uncertain. Germline assignment: CDR1 KGHDR and CDR2 SFDVKD. The CDR3 covers 9 residues. The CDR3 loop is CATNEPQHF. In DNA, the CDR3 is TGTGCCACCAATGAGCCCCAGCATTTT.

The chain recombines TRBV29-1 with TRBJ2-2; 9 nucleotides line up with TRBD2. CDR1 is SQVTM, CDR2 ANQGSEA, per germline. This CDR3 contains 15 residues. J was trimmed by 5 bases and V by 5 bases; bases with no gene match: 9. The CDR3 nucleotides read TGCAGCGTTTCTAGGACTAGCGACCCGACCGGGGAGCTGTTTTTT. Translation gives CSVSRTSDPTGELFF.

This sequence joins TRBV27 and TRBJ1-1, with a weak D call TRBD1 (6 bases). The CDR3 is 15 amino acids. The germline gives CDR1 MNHEY, CDR2 SMNVEV (reference sequence). Trimming shortened V by 7 bases and J by 1 base, and 16 bases separated the two germline ends. In nucleotides, the CDR3 is TGTGCCAGCACCCCCCTGGGACAAGCGAACACTGAAGCTTTCTTT. Its protein product is CASTPLGQANTEAFF.

CDR3 nucleotide sequence: TGTGCCAGCAGTATAGCCGGGACTAGCGGGAGAACAGATACGCAGTATTTT. Translation gives CASSIAGTSGRTDTQYF. The rearrangement links TRBV28 to TRBJ2-3, with 14 bases fitting TRBD2. Per the germline V gene, CDR1 is MDHEN and CDR2 is SYDVKM. There are 17 residues in the CDR3. With V trimmed by 5 bases and J by 3 bases, 7 bases remained unmatched.

This clone has a handful of counts. The chain has TRBV27 and TRBJ1-3; D ambiguous. The V end was cut by 2 bases, the J end by 3 bases, with 5 bases between. The CDR3 has 13 amino acids. Looked up from germline, CDR1 is MNHEY and CDR2 is SMNVEV (reference sequence). CDR3 DNA: TGTGCCAGCAGTTTAGCTCTTGGAAACACCATATATTTT. This sequence encodes CASSLALGNTIYF.

The rearrangement joins TRBV28 to TRBJ1-4; D not resolved. Germline CDR1 MDHEN, CDR2 SYDVKM. The CDR3 is made up of 14 amino acids. The ends were cut back, 6 bases at V and 7 bases at J, with 15 bases in the middle. The CDR3 loop reads CASSSPPLSEKLFF. CDR3 bases: TGTGCCAGCAGCTCTCCACCCCTTAGTGAAAAACTGTTTTTT.

The V and J genes are TRBV5-1 and TRBJ1-2; 10 bases fit TRBD1. Germline V CDR1 and CDR2: SGHRS, YFSETQ. V lost 2 bases to trimming and J lost 4 bases; unmatched junction nucleotides: 11. The CDR3 has 17 amino acids. The chain's CDR3 is CASSLRQGASGGYGYTF. The CDR3 nucleotides read TGCGCCAGCAGCTTACGACAGGGGGCTTCTGGTGGCTATGGCTACACCTTC.

This sequence joins TRBV3-1 (or the pseudogene TRBV3-2) and TRBJ2-5; D is uncertain. The germline V gene has CDR1 LGHDT and CDR2 YNNKEL (reference sequence). V gave up 0 bases and J gave up 5 bases, with 10 bases separating them. The CDR3 extends over 14 amino acids. Here the CDR3 reads CASSQDLVVETQYF. For the CDR3, the DNA is TGTGCCAGCAGCCAAGACTTGGTAGTGGAGACCCAGTACTTC.

On this clone itself: Other DNA sequences from this sample encode an identical CDR3 as well. The genes are TRBV6-5 and TRBJ1-5, with 9 bases matching TRBD1. Trimming took 6 bases from V and 2 from J; bases not matched to a gene: 5. Germline CDR1 is MNHEY and CDR2 is SVGAGI. This CDR3 is built from 15 residues. In DNA, the CDR3 is TGTGCCAGCAGCCGTACAGGGGGCGGCAATCAGCCCCAGCATTTT. Translation gives CASSRTGGGNQPQHF.

This clone has more than one count but fewer than ten. This chain joins TRBV10-3 and TRBJ2-3, with 8 bases lining up with TRBD1. CDR1 is ENHRY and CDR2 is SYGVKD in the germline V gene. The CDR3 is 14 amino acids. V lost 4 bases and J lost 2; bases outside the gene matches: 2. CDR3: CAISGTGTTDTQYF. CDR3 in DNA: TGTGCCATCAGTGGGACAGGGACCACAGATACGCAGTATTTT.

This clone came up once. The J gene is TRBJ2-5, the V gene TRBV19; the match to TRBD2 covers 11 bases. The CDR3 totals 15 residues. Looked up from germline, CDR1 is LNHDA and CDR2 is SQIVND (reference sequence). With 7 bases clipped from V and 2 bases from J, the junction kept 6 bases outside the gene matches. The CDR3 is CASTLRLAGQETQYF. DNA for the CDR3: TGTGCCAGTACCCTCCGACTAGCGGGGCAAGAGACCCAGTACTTC. Using reference TRBV19 and TRBJ2-5 for the parts outside the CDR3, the full variable domain is DGGITQSPKYLFRKEGQNVTLSCEQNLNHDAMYWYRQDPGQGLRLIYYSQIVNDFQKGDIAEGYSVSREKKESFPLTVTSAQKNPTAFYLCASTLRLAGQETQYFGPGTRLLVL.